The T cell receptor (beta chain) under discussion was sequenced for a study of T cells in Graves' hyperthyroidism and ophthalmopathy. There were TCR beta CDR3 regions amplified from RNA transcripts. HTBI primers were the set used in a first-round RT-PCR of the TCR CDR3. MiXCR, run by TCRdb on the multiplex PCR reads, gives a single entry per CDR3 protein. The data hold around 250,000 distinct CDR3 sequences, with roughly 14% observed a single time. The CDR3 length is 13 residues. The germline V and J ends were trimmed by 4 bases and 5 bases, with 11 bases remaining between them. Patients between 18 and 65 years old had hyperthyroidism, newly diagnosed and lasting under 2 months. Orbital computed tomography and thyroid ultrasound, together with serum TRAb and thyroxine and clinical symptoms, were used for diagnoses. This clonotype was observed at least ten times.

Sequenced input: blood. This chain connects TRBV12-3 or TRBV12-4 to TRBJ1-2; the D is unclear. The clonotype originates from a middle-aged woman with Graves' hyperthyroidism that later progressed to Graves' ophthalmopathy. The CDR3 reads CASSSTDRYGYTF. CDR3 sequence (DNA): TGTGCCAGCAGTTCGACCGATAGATATGGCTACACCTTC.